The TCR beta chain described here comes from a study of blood T cells in healthy people across ages. Germline CDR1 MNHEY, CDR2 SMNVEV (reference sequence). This CDR3 comprises 14 residues. Trimming removed 8 bases from V and 1 base from J, with 14 bases in between. A second PCR of 7 to 11 cycles used a sample-barcoded 5' primer and a J-beta primer mix. In TCRdb, the 5' RACE reads were re-called with MiXCR into one record per CDR3 protein. Here the sample spans about 1,600,000 distinct CDR3 sequences, 42% being singletons. A note on this clonotype: The antigen is undetermined.

Regarding the study as a whole: Compared with aged donors, long-lived donors showed fewer expanded clones, suggesting selection.

The chain combines TRBV27 with TRBJ1-2, with no clear D. This clonotype was obtained from a woman under 30 in good health. The sequenced material came from blood. Here the CDR3 DNA reads TGTGCCAGCGGCTCGCCGGGAAATAACTATGGCTACACCTTC. Protein product: CASGSPGNNYGYTF.